This T cell receptor (beta chain) was recovered during a study of molecular identifiers for immune sequencing clone quantification. Study-level information: With replicates, the RNA of approximately 22,000 or 94,000 naive CD8 cells was split five ways and four were sequenced.

Naive CD8 T cells were sorted, and the gate applied was CD8+CD4-CCR7+CD45RA+. TCR libraries were built in bulk with a published protocol and specific TCR primers. TCRdb reprocessed the PCR reads via MiXCR and lists one record per CDR3 protein. The sample includes about 89,000 distinct CDR3 sequences, around 17% of them seen just once. This clonotype appeared many times. The sequenced sample was naive CD8+ T cells from blood, with Jurkat cell RNA spiked in. Stated subset: FACS-sorted CD8+CD4-CCR7+CD45RA+ naive T cells. The clonotype originates from a human donor in good health. Some libraries in this study had Jurkat cell RNA spiked in.

This chain's CDR3 is CASSTGQAPIYEQYF. The CDR3 DNA reads as TGTGCCAGCAGTACGGGACAGGCCCCAATATACGAGCAGTACTTC. The gene calls are TRBV27 and TRBJ2-7; TRBD1 aligns across 8 bases. This CDR3 has 15 residues. CDR1 and CDR2 (germline): MNHEY, SMNVEV (reference sequence). The trim removed 5 bases at V and 4 bases at J, leaving 10 bases unmatched.